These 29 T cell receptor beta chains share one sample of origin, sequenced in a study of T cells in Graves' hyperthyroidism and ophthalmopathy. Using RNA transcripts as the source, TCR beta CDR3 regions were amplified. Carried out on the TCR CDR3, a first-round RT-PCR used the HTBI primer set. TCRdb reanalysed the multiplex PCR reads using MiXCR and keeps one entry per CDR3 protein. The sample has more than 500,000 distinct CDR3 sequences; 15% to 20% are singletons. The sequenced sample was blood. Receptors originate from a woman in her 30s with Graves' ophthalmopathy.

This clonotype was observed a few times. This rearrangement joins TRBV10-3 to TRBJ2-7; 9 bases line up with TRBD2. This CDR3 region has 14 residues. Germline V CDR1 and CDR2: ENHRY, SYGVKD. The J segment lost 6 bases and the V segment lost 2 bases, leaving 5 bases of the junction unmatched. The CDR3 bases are TGTGCCATCAGTGAGGGTAGCGGGAGAGTCGAGCAGTACTTC. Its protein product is CAISEGSGRVEQYF.

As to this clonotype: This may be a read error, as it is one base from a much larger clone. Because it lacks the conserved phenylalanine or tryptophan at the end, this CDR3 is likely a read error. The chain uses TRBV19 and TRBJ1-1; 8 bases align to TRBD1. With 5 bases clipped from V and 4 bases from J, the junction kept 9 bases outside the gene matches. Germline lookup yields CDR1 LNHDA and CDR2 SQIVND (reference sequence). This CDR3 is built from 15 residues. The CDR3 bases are TGTGCCAGTAGTGCCATGGACAGGGCTGGCACTGAAGCTTTCATT. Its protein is CASSAMDRAGTEAFI.

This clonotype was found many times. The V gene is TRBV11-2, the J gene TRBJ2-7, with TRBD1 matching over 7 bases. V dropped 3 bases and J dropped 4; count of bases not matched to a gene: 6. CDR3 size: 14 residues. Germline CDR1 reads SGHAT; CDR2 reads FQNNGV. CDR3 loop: CASSFLGQRYEQYF. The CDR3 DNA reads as TGTGCCAGCAGCTTCCTGGGACAGAGATACGAGCAGTACTTC.

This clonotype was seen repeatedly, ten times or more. This CDR3 reads CASKVTSGYEQYF. CDR3 in DNA: TGTGCCAGCAAGGTGACTAGCGGCTACGAGCAGTACTTC. The V call is TRBV6-1, the J call TRBJ2-7; 9 bases match TRBD2. Germline CDR1 MNHNS, CDR2 SASEGT. Trimming removed 7 bases from V and 3 bases from J; junction bases left unmatched: 4. The CDR3 totals 13 residues.

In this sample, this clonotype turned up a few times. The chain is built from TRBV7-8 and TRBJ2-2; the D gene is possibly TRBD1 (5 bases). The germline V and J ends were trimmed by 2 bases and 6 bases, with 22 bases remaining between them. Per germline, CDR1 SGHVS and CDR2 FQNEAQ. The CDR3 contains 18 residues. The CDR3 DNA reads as TGTGCCAGCAGCTTAATCGCTGGCAGGGTGGGATCTGCCGGGGAGCTGTTTTTT. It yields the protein CASSLIAGRVGSAGELFF.

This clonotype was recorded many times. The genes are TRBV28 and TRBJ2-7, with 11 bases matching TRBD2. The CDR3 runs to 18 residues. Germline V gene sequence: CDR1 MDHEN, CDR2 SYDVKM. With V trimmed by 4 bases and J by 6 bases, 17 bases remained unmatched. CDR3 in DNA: TGTGCCAGCAGTTCGTATAGCGGGAGGGCCTCTATAAACGGCGAGCAGTACTTC. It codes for CASSSYSGRASINGEQYF.

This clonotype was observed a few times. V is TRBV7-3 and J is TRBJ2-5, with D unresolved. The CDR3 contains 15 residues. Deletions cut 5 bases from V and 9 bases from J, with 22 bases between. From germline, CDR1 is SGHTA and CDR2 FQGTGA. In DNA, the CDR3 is TGTGCCAGCAGCGCCACGAAAGGGTGGGCCGAGGCCCAGTACTTC. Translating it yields CASSATKGWAEAQYF.

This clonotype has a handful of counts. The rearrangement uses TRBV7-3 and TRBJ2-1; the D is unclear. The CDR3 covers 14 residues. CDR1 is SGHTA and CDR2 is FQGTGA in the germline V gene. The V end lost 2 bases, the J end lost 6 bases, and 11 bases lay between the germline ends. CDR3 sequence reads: CASSLDVLSNEQFF. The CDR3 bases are TGTGCCAGCAGCTTAGACGTCTTAAGCAATGAGCAGTTCTTC. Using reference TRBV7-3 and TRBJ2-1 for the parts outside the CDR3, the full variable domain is GAGVSQTPSNKVTEKGKYVELRCDPISGHTALYWYRQSLGQGPEFLIYFQGTGAADDSGLPNDRFFAVRPEGSVSTLKIQRTERGDSAVYLCASSLDVLSNEQFFGPGTRLTVL.

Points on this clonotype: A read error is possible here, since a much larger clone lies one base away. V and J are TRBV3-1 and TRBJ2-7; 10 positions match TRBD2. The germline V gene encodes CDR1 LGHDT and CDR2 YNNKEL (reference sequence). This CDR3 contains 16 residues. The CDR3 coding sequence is TGTGCCAGCAGCCAAGTGTCTAGCGGGAGATCCTACGTGCAGTACTTC. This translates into CASSQVSSGRSYVQYF.

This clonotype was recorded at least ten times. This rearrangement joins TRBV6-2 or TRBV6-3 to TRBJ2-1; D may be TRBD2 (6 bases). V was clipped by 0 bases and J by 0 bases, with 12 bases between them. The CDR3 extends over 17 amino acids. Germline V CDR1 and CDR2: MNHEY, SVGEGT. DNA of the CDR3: TGTGCCAGCAGTTACTCGCGCCGGACTAACTCCTACAATGAGCAGTTCTTC. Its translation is CASSYSRRTNSYNEQFF.

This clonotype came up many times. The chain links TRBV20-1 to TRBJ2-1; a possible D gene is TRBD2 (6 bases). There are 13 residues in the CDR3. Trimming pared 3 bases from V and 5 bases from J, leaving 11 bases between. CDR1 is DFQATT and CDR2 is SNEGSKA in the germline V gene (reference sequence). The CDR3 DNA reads TGCAGTGCTAGTTCGGGACTTAACAATGAGCAGTTCTTC. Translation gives CSASSGLNNEQFF.

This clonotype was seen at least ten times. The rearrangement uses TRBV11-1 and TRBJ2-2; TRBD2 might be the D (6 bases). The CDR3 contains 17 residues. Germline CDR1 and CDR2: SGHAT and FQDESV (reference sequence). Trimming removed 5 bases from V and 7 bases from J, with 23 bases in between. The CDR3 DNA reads TGTGCCAGCAGCCCAAGGGGACTTCCCGGTTCGGGCGGGGAGCTGTTTTTT. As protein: CASSPRGLPGSGGELFF.

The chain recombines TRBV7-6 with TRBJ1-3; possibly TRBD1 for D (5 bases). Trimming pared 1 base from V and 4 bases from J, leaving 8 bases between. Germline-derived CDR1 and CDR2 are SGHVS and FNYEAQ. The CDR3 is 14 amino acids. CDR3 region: CASSLETAGNTIYF. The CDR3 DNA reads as TGTGCCAGCAGCTTAGAGACAGCCGGAAACACCATATATTTT.

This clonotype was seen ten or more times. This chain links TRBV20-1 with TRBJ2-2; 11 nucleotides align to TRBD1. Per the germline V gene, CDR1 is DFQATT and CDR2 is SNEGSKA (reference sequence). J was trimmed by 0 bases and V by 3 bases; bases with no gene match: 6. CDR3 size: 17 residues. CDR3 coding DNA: TGCAGTGCTAGTGTACCGGGACAGGGGGCGAACACCGGGGAGCTGTTTTTT. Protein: CSASVPGQGANTGELFF.

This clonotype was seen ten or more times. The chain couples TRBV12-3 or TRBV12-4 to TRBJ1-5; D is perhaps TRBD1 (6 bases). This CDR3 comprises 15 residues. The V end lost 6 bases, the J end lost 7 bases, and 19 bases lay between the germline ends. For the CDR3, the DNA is TGTGCCAGCAGGAGCCCAGGAAGGGGGGAGCAGCCCCAGCATTTT. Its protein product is CASRSPGRGEQPQHF.

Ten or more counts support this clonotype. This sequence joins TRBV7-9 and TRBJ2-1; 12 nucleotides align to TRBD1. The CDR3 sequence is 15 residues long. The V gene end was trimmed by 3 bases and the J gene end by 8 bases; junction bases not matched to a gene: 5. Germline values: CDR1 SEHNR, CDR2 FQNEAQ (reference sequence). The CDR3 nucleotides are TGTGCCAGCAGCTTCCCGGGACAGGGGGCTTATGAGCAGTTCTTC. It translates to CASSFPGQGAYEQFF. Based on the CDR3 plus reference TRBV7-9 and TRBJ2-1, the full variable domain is DTGVSQNPRHKITKRGQNVTFRCDPISEHNRLYWYRQTLGQGPEFLTYFQNEAQLEKSRLLSDRFSAERPKGSFSTLEIQRTEQGDSAMYLCASSFPGQGAYEQFFGPGTRLTVL.

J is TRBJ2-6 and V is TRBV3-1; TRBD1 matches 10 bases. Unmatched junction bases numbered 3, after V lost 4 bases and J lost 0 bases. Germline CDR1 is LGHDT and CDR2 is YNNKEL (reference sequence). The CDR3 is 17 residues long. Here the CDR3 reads CASSRDRGRSGANVLTF. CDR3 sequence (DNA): TGTGCCAGCAGCCGGGACAGGGGACGCTCTGGGGCCAACGTCCTGACTTTC.

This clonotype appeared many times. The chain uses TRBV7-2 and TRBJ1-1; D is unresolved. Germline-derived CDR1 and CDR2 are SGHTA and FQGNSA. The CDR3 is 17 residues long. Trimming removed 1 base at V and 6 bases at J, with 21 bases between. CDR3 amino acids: CASSLVWGARSNPEAFF. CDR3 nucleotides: TGTGCCAGCAGCTTAGTGTGGGGAGCAAGGTCTAATCCTGAAGCTTTCTTT.

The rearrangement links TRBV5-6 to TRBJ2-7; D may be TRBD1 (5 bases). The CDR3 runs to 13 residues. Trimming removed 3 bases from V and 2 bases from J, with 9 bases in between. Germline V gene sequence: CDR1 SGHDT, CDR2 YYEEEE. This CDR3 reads CASSWGRAYEQYF. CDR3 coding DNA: TGTGCCAGCAGCTGGGGCAGGGCCTACGAGCAGTACTTC. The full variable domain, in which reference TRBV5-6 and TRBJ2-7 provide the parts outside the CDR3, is DAGVTQSPTHLIKTRGQQVTLRCSPKSGHDTVSWYQQALGQGPQFIFQYYEEEERQRGNFPDRFSGHQFPNYSSELNVNALLLGDSALYLCASSWGRAYEQYFGPGTRLTVT.

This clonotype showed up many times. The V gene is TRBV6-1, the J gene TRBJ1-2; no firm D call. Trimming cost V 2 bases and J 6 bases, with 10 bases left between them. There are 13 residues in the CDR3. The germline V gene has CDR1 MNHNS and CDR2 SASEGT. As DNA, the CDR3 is TGTGCCAGCAGTGAACGACCTCAACATGGCTACACCTTC. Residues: CASSERPQHGYTF.

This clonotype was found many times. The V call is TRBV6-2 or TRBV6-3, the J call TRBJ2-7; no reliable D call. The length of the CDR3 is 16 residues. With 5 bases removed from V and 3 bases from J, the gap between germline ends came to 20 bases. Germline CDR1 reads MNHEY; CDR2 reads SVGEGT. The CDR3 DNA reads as TGTGCCAGCAGTCGCCTTCTGGCAACTCCCATCTACGAGCAGTACTTC. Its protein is CASSRLLATPIYEQYF.

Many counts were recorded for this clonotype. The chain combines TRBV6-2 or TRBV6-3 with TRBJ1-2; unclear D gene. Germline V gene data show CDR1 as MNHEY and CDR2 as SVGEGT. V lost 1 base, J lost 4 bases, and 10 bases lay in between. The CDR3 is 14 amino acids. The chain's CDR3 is CASSYYLEIYGYTF. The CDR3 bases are TGTGCCAGCAGTTACTACCTGGAGATCTATGGCTACACCTTC.

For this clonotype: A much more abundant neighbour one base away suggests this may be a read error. CDR3 loop: CSVEVAGGPRSEQFF. In DNA form, the CDR3 reads TGCAGCGTTGAAGTAGCGGGAGGGCCGAGGAGTGAGCAGTTCTTC. The rearrangement links TRBV29-1 to TRBJ2-1; 11 positions match TRBD2. Germline V gene data show CDR1 as SQVTM and CDR2 as ANQGSEA. The CDR3 sequence is 15 residues long. The trim removed 1 base at V and 9 bases at J, leaving 8 bases unmatched.

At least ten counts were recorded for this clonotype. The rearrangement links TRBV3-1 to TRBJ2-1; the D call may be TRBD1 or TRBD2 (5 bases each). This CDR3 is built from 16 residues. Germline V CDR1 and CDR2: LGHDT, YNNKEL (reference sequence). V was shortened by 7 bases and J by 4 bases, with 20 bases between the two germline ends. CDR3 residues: CASKSGRDAGYNEQFF. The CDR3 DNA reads TGTGCCAGCAAGAGTGGCCGGGACGCCGGGTACAATGAGCAGTTCTTC.

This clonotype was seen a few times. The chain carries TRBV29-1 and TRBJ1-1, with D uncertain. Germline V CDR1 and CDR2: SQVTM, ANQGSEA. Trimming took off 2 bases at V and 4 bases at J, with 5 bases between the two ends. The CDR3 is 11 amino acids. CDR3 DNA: TGCAGCGTTGAACAGATCACTGAAGCTTTCTTT. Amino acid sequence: CSVEQITEAFF.

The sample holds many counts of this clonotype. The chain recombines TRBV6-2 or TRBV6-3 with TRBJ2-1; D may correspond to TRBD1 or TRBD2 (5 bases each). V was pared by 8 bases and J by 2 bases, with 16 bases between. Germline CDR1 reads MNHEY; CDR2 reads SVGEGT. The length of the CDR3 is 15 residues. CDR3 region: CASSTEGDPYNEQFF. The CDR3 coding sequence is TGTGCCAGCTCGACCGAAGGGGACCCCTACAATGAGCAGTTCTTC.

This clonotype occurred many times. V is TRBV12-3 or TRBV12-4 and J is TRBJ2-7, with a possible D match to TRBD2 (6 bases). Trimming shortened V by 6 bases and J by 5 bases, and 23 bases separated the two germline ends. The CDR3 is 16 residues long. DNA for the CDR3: TGTGCCAGCAGGCCCACGCACTCGGGAGTTCCCCACGAGCAGTACTTC. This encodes CASRPTHSGVPHEQYF.

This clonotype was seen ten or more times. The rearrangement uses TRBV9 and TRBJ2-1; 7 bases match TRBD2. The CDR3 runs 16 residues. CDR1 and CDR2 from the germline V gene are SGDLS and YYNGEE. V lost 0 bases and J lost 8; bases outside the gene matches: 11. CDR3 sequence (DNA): TGTGCCAGCAGCGTAGGCCTAGTCGGGAGCGGGGATGAGCAGTTCTTC. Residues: CASSVGLVGSGDEQFF.

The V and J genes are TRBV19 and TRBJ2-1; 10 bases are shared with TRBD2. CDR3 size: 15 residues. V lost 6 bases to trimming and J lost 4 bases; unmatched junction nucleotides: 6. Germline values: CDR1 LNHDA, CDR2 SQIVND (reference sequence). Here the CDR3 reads CASSASGSLYNEQFF. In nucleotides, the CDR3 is TGTGCCAGTAGCGCTAGCGGGAGTTTGTACAATGAGCAGTTCTTC.